The 24 T cell receptor beta chains presented below share a single source sample, sequenced in a study of vaccination and CD4 T cells after COVID-19. As to treatment: approximately 10-day PBMC culture with coronavirus spike peptide pools or control peptides (ViraFEST assay). The antigens for these receptors are not known. With the Oncomine TCR Beta short-read assay, DNA from cultured CD4+ T cells was sequenced. One entry per CDR3 protein, called by TCRdb with MiXCR from the PCR reads. Of 10,000 to 15,000 distinct CDR3 sequences detected, roughly 54% appear once; the ten largest clones hold 20% to 30%. The material sequenced was CD4+ T cells from blood, cultured in vitro. These receptors were collected from a human donor who had recovered from COVID-19.

This clonotype was recorded a few times. This rearrangement joins TRBV6-2 or TRBV6-3 to TRBJ1-1; D gene unclear. The germline CDR1 and CDR2 sequences are MNHEY and SVGEGT. Trimming took 3 bases from V and 6 from J, leaving 14 bases between them. The CDR3 totals 14 residues. This CDR3 reads CASSYRRPTAEAFF. The CDR3 region has the DNA TGTGCCAGCAGTTATAGGCGCCCTACGGCTGAAGCTTTCTTT.

This chain connects TRBV7-2 to TRBJ1-6; a weak D match, TRBD1 (5 bases). The CDR3 contains 14 residues. CDR1 is SGHTA, CDR2 FQGNSA, per germline. Trimming took 4 bases from V and 9 from J, leaving 13 bases between them. The CDR3 bases are TGTGCCAGCAGCTCCGGGGCCTGGGGTTCACCCCTCCACTTT. Protein: CASSSGAWGSPLHF. Variable domain in full (rest from reference TRBV7-2 and TRBJ1-6): GAGVSQSPSNKVTEKGKDVELRCDPISGHTALYWYRQSLGQGLEFLIYFQGNSAPDKSGLPSDRFSAERTGGSVSTLTIQRTQQEDSAVYLCASSSGAWGSPLHFGNGTRLTVT.

V gene TRBV11-1 combines with J gene TRBJ2-5; D unclear. The ends were cut back, 3 bases at V and 3 bases at J, with 14 bases in the middle. The CDR3 extends over 15 amino acids. Germline loops: CDR1 SGHAT, CDR2 FQDESV (reference sequence). The CDR3 sequence is CASSLMGGPEETQYF. For the CDR3, the DNA is TGTGCCAGCAGCTTGATGGGCGGACCCGAAGAGACCCAGTACTTC.

The chain links TRBV10-3 to TRBJ1-2, with TRBD1 matching over 7 bases. The CDR3 extends over 15 amino acids. V trimming: 11 bases; J trimming: 8 bases; junction bases outside the gene matches: 20. Germline values: CDR1 ENHRY, CDR2 SYGVKD. CDR3 bases: TGTGCCTCCAGGGACAGCTATCTACAATCGGAAGGCTACACCTTC. Protein: CASRDSYLQSEGYTF.

This clonotype was found a few times. This chain uses TRBV30 with TRBJ1-2; no reliable D call. CDR1 is GTSNPN, CDR2 SVGIG, per germline (reference sequence). The germline V and J ends were trimmed by 6 bases and 6 bases, with 17 bases remaining between them. The CDR3 sequence is 13 residues long. CDR3 sequence: CACTPETHDGYTF. The DNA of the CDR3 is TGTGCCTGTACCCCTGAGACCCATGATGGCTACACCTTC. The whole variable domain, remainder taken from reference TRBV30 and TRBJ1-2, is SQTIHQWPATLVQPVGSPLSLECTVEGTSNPNLYWYRQAAGRGLQLLFYSVGIGQISSEVPQNLSASRPQDRQFILSSKKLLLSDSGFYLCACTPETHDGYTFGSGTRLTVV.

The chain combines TRBV24-1 with TRBJ2-2; 9 bases align to TRBD1. Germline V gene lookup returns CDR1 KGHDR and CDR2 SFDVKD. Trimming removed 3 bases from V and 0 bases from J; junction bases left unmatched: 10. This CDR3 region has 19 residues. The CDR3 sequence: CATSDRGQGFNANTGELFF. The CDR3 nucleotides read TGTGCCACCAGTGATCGGGGACAGGGATTTAACGCGAACACCGGGGAGCTGTTTTTT.

V is TRBV7-3 and J is TRBJ2-3; D may be TRBD2 (6 bases). In germline, CDR1 is SGHTA, CDR2 FQGTGA. The CDR3 runs 15 residues. Trimming removed 4 bases from V and 1 base from J, with 12 bases in between. CDR3 nucleotides: TGTGCCAGCAGCTCCGGAGGGCGGGGCACAGATACGCAGTATTTT. Translating gives CASSSGGRGTDTQYF. The full variable domain, rest sourced from reference TRBV7-3 and TRBJ2-3, is GAGVSQTPSNKVTEKGKYVELRCDPISGHTALYWYRQSLGQGPEFLIYFQGTGAADDSGLPNDRFFAVRPEGSVSTLKIQRTERGDSAVYLCASSSGGRGTDTQYFGPGTRLTVL.

This clonotype has a single count. The chain has TRBV19 and TRBJ2-3; the D gene is possibly TRBD2 (7 bases). CDR1 LNHDA and CDR2 SQIVND come from the germline V gene (reference sequence). V lost 4 bases, J lost 10 bases, and 12 bases lay in between. This CDR3 comprises 12 residues. Here the CDR3 DNA reads TGTGCCAGTAGTAGTGGGGGGGCCCCGCAGTATTTT. Its protein product is CASSSGGAPQYF.

V and J are TRBV2 and TRBJ1-3; no definite D call. Trimming pared 4 bases from V and 1 base from J, leaving 8 bases between. The CDR3 has 14 amino acids. Per germline, CDR1 SNHLY and CDR2 FYNNEI. CDR3 bases: TGTGCCAGCAGTGTTGGGAAGTCTGGAAACACCATATATTTT. It translates to CASSVGKSGNTIYF.

The rearrangement uses TRBV11-3 and TRBJ2-7; 8 bases map to TRBD1. The germline CDR1 and CDR2 sequences are SGHNT and YENEEA. V trimming: 7 bases; J trimming: 4 bases; junction bases outside the gene matches: 9. CDR3 size: 14 residues. CDR3 sequence: CASTPPDRAYEQYF. The CDR3 coding sequence is TGTGCCAGCACCCCGCCGGACAGGGCTTACGAGCAGTACTTC.

This sequence joins TRBV2 and TRBJ1-5; no clear D gene. The CDR3 is 12 residues long. Germline V gene data show CDR1 as SNHLY and CDR2 as FYNNEI. With 6 bases removed from V and 3 bases from J, the gap between germline ends came to 6 bases. This CDR3 is CASRPINQPQHF. The DNA of the CDR3 is TGTGCCAGCAGACCCATCAATCAGCCCCAGCATTTT.

This chain uses TRBV7-9 with TRBJ1-4; D not certain. The CDR3 sequence is 15 residues long. CDR1 and CDR2 (germline): SEHNR, FQNEAQ (reference sequence). The V and J ends lost 1 base and 10 bases respectively, with 16 bases between them. CDR3 bases: TGTGCCAGCAGCTTAGATGGGTGGTTTAACGTAAAACTGTTTTTT. It translates to CASSLDGWFNVKLFF. Looking up the rest from reference TRBV7-9 and TRBJ1-4 gives the full variable domain: DTGVSQNPRHKITKRGQNVTFRCDPISEHNRLYWYRQTLGQGPEFLTYFQNEAQLEKSRLLSDRFSAERPKGSFSTLEIQRTEQGDSAMYLCASSLDGWFNVKLFFGSGTQLSVL.

This chain connects TRBV2 to TRBJ2-5, with no clear D. Germline CDR1 and CDR2: SNHLY and FYNNEI. The CDR3 sequence is 12 residues long. Trimming took off 3 bases at V and 5 bases at J, with 7 bases between the two ends. The CDR3 loop is CASSEGRETQYF. DNA for the CDR3: TGTGCCAGCAGTGAGGGTAGGGAGACCCAGTACTTC. Drawing the rest from reference TRBV2 and TRBJ2-5, the complete variable domain is EPEVTQTPSHQVTQMGQEVILRCVPISNHLYFYWYRQILGQKVEFLVSFYNNEISEKSEIFDDQFSVERPDGSNFTLKIRSTKLEDSAMYFCASSEGRETQYFGPGTRLLVL.

V gene TRBV5-1 combines with J gene TRBJ1-1, with 9 nucleotides matching TRBD1. V lost 4 bases to trimming and J lost 4 bases; unmatched junction nucleotides: 5. Per germline, CDR1 SGHRS and CDR2 YFSETQ. The CDR3 contains 14 residues. The CDR3 loop is CASSGDRGATEAFF. The CDR3 bases are TGCGCCAGCAGCGGTGACAGGGGGGCCACTGAAGCTTTCTTT.

The chain couples TRBV7-3 to TRBJ2-2; 7 nucleotides line up with TRBD1. The J segment lost 1 base and the V segment lost 6 bases, leaving 2 bases of the junction unmatched. This CDR3 contains 14 residues. Germline loops: CDR1 SGHTA, CDR2 FQGTGA. The CDR3 loop is CASRNRGNTGELFF. The CDR3 DNA is TGTGCCAGCAGAAACAGGGGGAACACCGGGGAGCTGTTTTTT.

This clonotype was counted only a few times. The chain couples TRBV24-1 to TRBJ1-2; a possible D gene is TRBD1 (5 bases). Trimming shortened V by 2 bases and J by 9 bases, and 15 bases separated the two germline ends. The CDR3 length is 14 residues. Looked up from germline, CDR1 is KGHDR and CDR2 is SFDVKD. The CDR3 sequence: CATSDSAGGGSYTF. CDR3 nucleotide sequence: TGTGCCACCAGTGATTCCGCGGGGGGGGGAAGCTACACCTTC.

The chain employs TRBV27 and TRBJ1-2; D unresolved. V dropped 3 bases and J dropped 1 base, with 6 bases sitting between them. Germline V lookup: CDR1 MNHEY, CDR2 SMNVEV (reference sequence). The CDR3 sequence is 13 residues long. The CDR3 sequence is CASSFRGNYGYTF. CDR3 coding DNA: TGTGCCAGCAGTTTCCGGGGTAACTATGGCTACACCTTC.

This sequence joins TRBV7-3 and TRBJ2-7; TRBD2 might be the D (5 bases). Looked up from germline, CDR1 is SGHTA and CDR2 is FQGTGA. This CDR3 spans 16 amino acids. V lost 3 bases and J lost 4, with 19 bases in between. CDR3 coding DNA: TGTGCCAGCAGCTTGTCCGGGGATCCCATCAAATACGAGCAGTACTTC. This gives the protein CASSLSGDPIKYEQYF.

The V call is TRBV11-2, the J call TRBJ1-1, with 9 bases matching TRBD1. Trimming removed 3 bases from V and 4 bases from J; junction bases left unmatched: 6. Germline V gives CDR1 SGHAT, CDR2 FQNNGV. CDR3 length equals 15 residues. CDR3: CASSLVTGGLTEAFF. Written as DNA, the CDR3 is TGTGCCAGCAGCTTGGTAACAGGGGGCCTCACTGAAGCTTTCTTT.

This sequence joins TRBV21-1 and TRBJ2-7. TRBV21-1 is given as a pseudogene. This CDR3 has 16 amino acids. The CDR3: CASSKEGRPTPYEQYF. CDR3 nucleotides: TGTGCCAGCAGCAAAGAGGGTAGGCCTACTCCCTACGAGCAGTACTTC.

This clonotype was picked up one time. The chain links TRBV9 to TRBJ2-2; D gene ambiguous. This CDR3 is built from 16 residues. The V end was cut by 0 bases, the J end by 4 bases, with 13 bases between. Germline CDR1 SGDLS, CDR2 YYNGEE. The CDR3 DNA follows: TGTGCCAGCAGCGTAGGAGCCGACACGCGCACCGGGGAGCTGTTTTTT. Its protein is CASSVGADTRTGELFF.

The chain recombines TRBV7-6 with TRBJ1-1, with TRBD1 as a possible D gene (5 bases). The CDR3 runs 13 residues. V lost 6 bases and J 1 base, leaving 9 bases between the germline ends. Germline V gene data show CDR1 as SGHVS and CDR2 as FNYEAQ. The CDR3 region is CASSSDTNTEAFF. The CDR3 bases are TGTGCCAGCAGTTCGGACACGAACACTGAAGCTTTCTTT.

The chain joins TRBV25-1 to TRBJ1-6, with D unresolved. Deletions cut 5 bases from V and 6 bases from J, with 8 bases between. The CDR3 totals 13 residues. CDR1 is MGHDK, CDR2 SYGVNS, per germline. The CDR3 DNA reads as TGTGCCAGCAGTCATGGGGTTAATTCACCCCTCCACTTT. It is translated as CASSHGVNSPLHF.

This chain links TRBV7-2 with TRBJ2-1; 11 bases fit TRBD2. Per the germline V gene, CDR1 is SGHTA and CDR2 is FQGNSA. The V and J ends lost 5 bases and 10 bases, in that order; junction bases with no gene match: 7. This CDR3 has 14 residues. The CDR3 DNA reads as TGTGCCAGCAGCCCCGGGGCTAGCGGGGGGGAGCAGTTCTTC. Its protein product is CASSPGASGGEQFF. The full variable domain, completed using reference TRBV7-2 and TRBJ2-1, is GAGVSQSPSNKVTEKGKDVELRCDPISGHTALYWYRQSLGQGLEFLIYFQGNSAPDKSGLPSDRFSAERTGGSVSTLTIQRTQQEDSAVYLCASSPGASGGEQFFGPGTRLTVL.